This T cell receptor beta chain was found in a study of blood T cell repertoires in COVID-19. The wider study: PBMCs, B-cell-depleted T cells, or T cells were the source of the cDNA or gDNA that made up the material.

The V gene end was trimmed by 5 bases and the J gene end by 2 bases; junction bases not matched to a gene: 6. The CDR3 length is 14 residues. In germline, CDR1 is MDHEN, CDR2 SYDVKM. The authors' processing: Estimation of nucleated cell counts was performed using reference gene primer amplification. Generated by immunoSEQ multiplex PCR, the TCRdb table keeps only in-frame clones and is missing some. The V and J calls and clone size come from that table; D and trimming were worked out from the DNA. The sample has about 270,000 clones; around four fifths are singletons. The specimen sequenced was peripheral blood. This receptor was identified in a man older than 75 with acute or convalescent COVID-19. V is TRBV28 and J is TRBJ2-7; 7 nucleotides align to TRBD1. DNA for the CDR3: TGTGCCAGCAGTCACCGGGACAGCACCTACGAGCAGTACTTC. This encodes CASSHRDSTYEQYF.